These 9 T cell receptor beta chains originate from one sample sequenced in a study of cytomegalovirus exposure and HLA in healthy donors. Vbeta (60) and Jbeta (13) primers were used in the PCR. Only in-frame clones appear in the TCRdb table, and some are missing; sequencing was by immunoSEQ multiplex PCR. The data show roughly 130,000 clones, less than 85% seen once. Input material: PBMCs. These TCRs come from a male donor in good health and CMV-seronegative.

This clone was observed a single time. This chain joins TRBV7-9 and TRBJ2-7; 11 bases match TRBD1. Trimming removed 1 base from V and 2 bases from J; junction bases left unmatched: 4. Germline V lookup: CDR1 SEHNR, CDR2 FQNEAQ (reference sequence). CDR3 length: 16 amino acids. Here the CDR3 reads CASSLEWTGGTYEQYF. The CDR3 coding sequence is TGTGCCAGCAGCTTAGAATGGACAGGGGGCACCTACGAGCAGTACTTC.

The chain uses TRBV5-4 and TRBJ2-2, with D perhaps matching TRBD1 (6 bases). The CDR3 has 14 residues. Trimming pared 4 bases from V and 5 bases from J, leaving 12 bases between. Germline values: CDR1 SGHNT, CDR2 YYREEE (reference sequence). Here the CDR3 reads CASSREGGTGELFF. The CDR3, as DNA: TGTGCCAGCAGCCGAGAAGGGGGTACCGGGGAGCTGTTTTTT.

V and J are TRBV7-9 and TRBJ1-1, with 10 bases lining up with TRBD1. CDR3 size: 17 residues. Per the germline V gene, CDR1 is SEHNR and CDR2 is FQNEAQ (reference sequence). V lost 2 bases to trimming and J lost 4 bases; unmatched junction nucleotides: 10. The CDR3: CASSLWPRQGAGTEAFF. CDR3 sequence (DNA): TGTGCCAGCAGCTTATGGCCCCGACAGGGGGCCGGCACTGAAGCTTTCTTT.

In nucleotides, the CDR3 is TGTGCCAGCAGCTGGACTAGCGGGGGATACGAGCAGTACTTC. Translating it yields CASSWTSGGYEQYF. V is TRBV7-6 and J is TRBJ2-7; 13 nucleotides agree with TRBD2. This CDR3 comprises 14 residues. Unmatched junction bases numbered 1, after V lost 4 bases and J lost 4 bases. The germline V gene encodes CDR1 SGHVS and CDR2 FNYEAQ. Using reference TRBV7-6 and TRBJ2-7 for the parts outside the CDR3, the full variable domain is GAGVSQSPRYKVTKRGQDVALRCDPISGHVSLYWYRQALGQGPEFLTYFNYEAQQDKSGLPNDRFSAERPEGSISTLTIQRTEQRDSAMYRCASSWTSGGYEQYFGPGTRLTVT.

V gene TRBV6-5 combines with J gene TRBJ2-2, with TRBD1 matching over 7 bases. V dropped 3 bases and J dropped 6; count of bases not matched to a gene: 7. The CDR3 has 15 residues. Germline V gene sequence: CDR1 MNHEY, CDR2 SVGAGI. CDR3 sequence (DNA): TGTGCCAGCAGTTATGCGCAGGGGGTCCCCGGGGAGCTGTTTTTT. Translation: CASSYAQGVPGELFF.

The gene calls are TRBV28 and TRBJ2-1, with TRBD1 matching 9 bases. The germline CDR1 and CDR2 sequences are MDHEN and SYDVKM. This CDR3 region has 15 residues. V lost 2 bases to trimming and J lost 9 bases; unmatched junction nucleotides: 8. Here the CDR3 reads CASSLRDREGGEQFF. The CDR3 DNA sequence: TGTGCCAGCAGTTTACGGGACAGGGAGGGTGGTGAGCAGTTCTTC.

The chain has TRBV10-2 and TRBJ2-1; D unresolved. V was pared by 8 bases and J by 5 bases, with 4 bases between. The germline V gene encodes CDR1 WSHSY and CDR2 SAAADI. This CDR3 is 10 amino acids long. CDR3: CASGHNEQFF. As DNA, the CDR3 is TGCGCCAGCGGCCACAATGAGCAGTTCTTC.

The rearrangement joins TRBV4-3 to TRBJ2-5, with D maybe TRBD1 (6 bases). The J call is uncertain, as TRBJ2-7 better fits the DNA end. Germline-derived CDR1 and CDR2 are LGHNA and YSLEER. This CDR3 has 13 residues. CDR3 in DNA: TGCGCCAGCAGCCAAGATCAGGGGTACGAGCAGTACTTC. Encoded protein: CASSQDQGYEQYF.

The V gene is TRBV30, the J gene TRBJ1-1; D is perhaps TRBD1 (5 bases). V lost 2 bases to trimming and J lost 1 base, with 20 bases between them. The V gene's germline CDR1 is GTSNPN and CDR2 SVGIG (reference sequence). The CDR3 has 17 residues. The CDR3 DNA is TGTGCCTGGAGTACCTTCCTCCCAGGCAGGGCGAACACTGAAGCTTTCTTT. Protein sequence: CAWSTFLPGRANTEAFF.